These T cell receptor beta chains were read from a single sample in a study of CD8 T cells in Susac syndrome. Each CDR3 protein gets one entry after TCRdb re-called the immunoSEQ multiplex PCR reads with MiXCR. Seen here are 130,000 or so distinct CDR3 sequences, around 96% observed once, and the top ten hold 0.13% to 0.15%. Sequencing input: CD4+ T cells from PBMCs. The receptors were gathered from a human donor with Susac syndrome. Each CDR3 is given without its conserved first and last residue. Fields, in order: V gene, J gene, clone size, CDR3 protein. Rows may omit the clone size; those that give it use once, few, many or a size class.

V gene: TRBV30; J gene: TRBJ2-3; clone size: NA; CDR3 protein: AWSVGGSTDTQY
V gene: TRBV20-1; J gene: TRBJ1-2; clone size: NA; CDR3 protein: SARDSTNYGYT
V gene: TRBV14; J gene: TRBJ2-5; clone size: NA; CDR3 protein: ASSQDLPPWTQY
V gene: TRBV12-5; J gene: TRBJ2-1; clone size: NA; CDR3 protein: ASGLSPEGHNEQF
V gene: TRBV10-3; J gene: TRBJ1-5; clone size: NA; CDR3 protein: AISESLGSQPQH
V gene: TRBV20-1; J gene: TRBJ2-1; clone size: NA; CDR3 protein: SAREGWREGQF
V gene: TRBV7-9; J gene: TRBJ2-5; clone size: NA; CDR3 protein: ASSSGDQETQY
V gene: TRBV18; J gene: TRBJ1-2; clone size: NA; CDR3 protein: ASSRLIQGASNYGYT
V gene: TRBV5-1; J gene: TRBJ2-3; clone size: NA; CDR3 protein: ASSLRFGDTQY
V gene: TRBV19; J gene: TRBJ2-2; clone size: once; CDR3 protein: ATSPPYTGELF
V gene: TRBV12-3/TRBV12-4; J gene: TRBJ2-2; clone size: NA; CDR3 protein: ASSSPGSIKTGELF
V gene: TRBV2; J gene: TRBJ2-7; clone size: few; CDR3 protein: ASSFAYEQY
V gene: TRBV5-1; J gene: TRBJ1-1; clone size: NA; CDR3 protein: ASSSGANTEAF
V gene: TRBV12-3/TRBV12-4; J gene: TRBJ2-1; clone size: NA; CDR3 protein: ASSLGGTPYNEQF
V gene: TRBV12-3/TRBV12-4; J gene: TRBJ2-1; clone size: NA; CDR3 protein: ASSPRLAGGDEQF
V gene: TRBV29-1; J gene: TRBJ1-2; clone size: NA; CDR3 protein: SALGGDGYT
V gene: TRBV20-1; J gene: TRBJ2-7; clone size: NA; CDR3 protein: SAIRDRSYEQY
V gene: TRBV3-1; J gene: TRBJ2-1; clone size: NA; CDR3 protein: ASSPLGTEQF
V gene: TRBV20-1; J gene: TRBJ2-3; clone size: once; CDR3 protein: SARFDIFFTDTQY
V gene: TRBV29-1; J gene: TRBJ1-3; clone size: NA; CDR3 protein: SVTLAGNTIY
V gene: TRBV27; J gene: TRBJ2-3; clone size: NA; CDR3 protein: ASSVLAGITDTQY
V gene: TRBV28; J gene: TRBJ1-2; clone size: NA; CDR3 protein: ASSRQGYGYT
V gene: TRBV14; J gene: TRBJ2-1; clone size: once; CDR3 protein: ASSQAGPSSYNEQF
V gene: TRBV4-1; J gene: TRBJ1-2; clone size: NA; CDR3 protein: ASSQDYRIGYT
V gene: TRBV12-3/TRBV12-4; J gene: TRBJ2-2; clone size: NA; CDR3 protein: ASSLHPSGSAGELF
V gene: TRBV18; J gene: TRBJ2-1; clone size: NA; CDR3 protein: ASSATHNEQF
V gene: TRBV2; J gene: TRBJ2-5; clone size: NA; CDR3 protein: ASSAGEKETQY
V gene: TRBV27; J gene: TRBJ1-5; clone size: NA; CDR3 protein: ASSLRRGNQPQH
V gene: TRBV30; J gene: TRBJ1-5; clone size: NA; CDR3 protein: AWSDGGDQPQH
V gene: TRBV7-3; J gene: TRBJ2-2; clone size: NA; CDR3 protein: ASSPDYFNTGELF
V gene: TRBV20-1; J gene: TRBJ2-2; clone size: NA; CDR3 protein: SALVTGELF
V gene: TRBV20-1; J gene: TRBJ1-2; clone size: NA; CDR3 protein: SATDRTYYGYT
V gene: TRBV29-1; J gene: TRBJ2-3; clone size: once; CDR3 protein: SVEDRGVRMTQY
V gene: TRBV7-6; J gene: TRBJ2-7; clone size: NA; CDR3 protein: ASSQTGSYEQY
V gene: TRBV28; J gene: TRBJ2-5; clone size: NA; CDR3 protein: ASSPGGKAGETQY
V gene: TRBV20-1; J gene: TRBJ1-2; clone size: NA; CDR3 protein: SASRDGLYGYT
V gene: TRBV9; J gene: TRBJ2-3; clone size: NA; CDR3 protein: ASSPRRVRGDTQY
V gene: TRBV4-2; J gene: TRBJ2-7; clone size: NA; CDR3 protein: ASSQDGGLAGIEQY
V gene: TRBV25-1; J gene: TRBJ2-3; clone size: NA; CDR3 protein: ASRVRAQTTTDTQY
V gene: TRBV4-2; J gene: TRBJ2-7; clone size: NA; CDR3 protein: ASSQELAGAYEQY
V gene: TRBV7-2; J gene: TRBJ2-1; clone size: once; CDR3 protein: ASSLSADSYNEQF
V gene: TRBV11-1; J gene: TRBJ2-7; clone size: NA; CDR3 protein: ASSLGSVGEQY
V gene: TRBV18; J gene: TRBJ2-1; clone size: NA; CDR3 protein: ASSPSVDNEQF
V gene: TRBV5-4; J gene: TRBJ2-2; clone size: NA; CDR3 protein: ASSPEGTATGELF
V gene: TRBV2; J gene: TRBJ2-1; clone size: NA; CDR3 protein: ASNWLAGRLGDEQF
V gene: TRBV7-9; J gene: TRBJ2-1; clone size: NA; CDR3 protein: ASSPRGLAGSNEQF
V gene: TRBV5-1; J gene: TRBJ2-7; clone size: once; CDR3 protein: ASSLTGTVYEQY
V gene: TRBV18; J gene: TRBJ1-5; clone size: NA; CDR3 protein: ASSPGFRDQPQH
V gene: TRBV28; J gene: TRBJ2-6; clone size: NA; CDR3 protein: ASILRRGPGANVLT
V gene: TRBV2; J gene: TRBJ2-1; clone size: NA; CDR3 protein: ASSGASGSKVQF
V gene: TRBV11-1; J gene: TRBJ2-1; clone size: NA; CDR3 protein: ASSRLAALNEQF
V gene: TRBV4-3; J gene: TRBJ2-1; clone size: NA; CDR3 protein: ASSQDRSFNEQF
V gene: TRBV7-8; J gene: TRBJ1-4; clone size: NA; CDR3 protein: ASSPTGGPATNEKLF
V gene: TRBV28; J gene: TRBJ1-5; clone size: NA; CDR3 protein: ASGTGGSNQPQH